This TCR beta chain was sequenced in a study of blood T cell repertoires in COVID-19. Study information: Among Cohort 3 donors, those recovered had two negative PCRs, clearance, or symptom resolution. Collection of acute and convalescent COVID-19 samples took place in the United States, Italy and Spain.

Participant age was roughly 18 to 89 years, and participants resided in approximately 25 US areas. Participants reported their clinical history, and cohort assignment relied on those reports. This clone was seen a single time. Using immunoSEQ multiplex PCR, the repertoire was profiled, and TCRdb retains in-frame clones only, with some absent. Among roughly 200,000 clones listed, roughly 86% were seen once. CDR3 length equals 14 residues. The V gene end was trimmed by 7 bases and the J gene end by 11 bases; junction bases not matched to a gene: 15. Germline V gene lookup returns CDR1 MNHEY and CDR2 SVGAGI.

The sequence was collected from a woman between 35 and 50 years old in a cohort exposed to, infected with or recovered from COVID-19 (not recorded which). The specimen sequenced was PBMCs or T cells enriched from blood (not recorded which). The chain has TRBV6-5 and TRBJ1-1; 8 nucleotides match TRBD1. CDR3 DNA sequence: TGTGCCAGCACTCCGGACAGGGAACTAGGTAGGGCTTTCTTT. This codes for CASTPDRELGRAFF.